One sample yielded the 18 T cell receptor beta chains listed below, sequenced in a study of cytomegalovirus exposure and HLA in healthy donors. PCR employed 60 Vbeta and 13 Jbeta primers. Repertoires were generated with immunoSEQ multiplex PCR, while TCRdb's copy carries only in-frame clones and drops some. Of 150,000 to 200,000 clones in the sample, 62% are singletons; the top ten hold around 3%. Sequencing was done on a sample of PBMCs. The receptors derive from a man aged 40-50 years in good health and CMV-seronegative.

J is TRBJ2-6 and V is TRBV18, with D perhaps matching TRBD2 (5 bases). The germline gives CDR1 KGHSH, CDR2 LQKENI. The V end lost 3 bases, the J end lost 2 bases, and 14 bases lay between the germline ends. The CDR3 totals 17 residues. This CDR3 reads CASSPSYAGTGANVLTF. In DNA form, the CDR3 reads TGTGCCAGCTCACCGTCCTATGCGGGCACTGGGGCCAACGTCCTGACTTTC.

Only one count was recorded for this clone. The V gene is TRBV6-1, the J gene TRBJ1-6; D perhaps matches TRBD1 (5 bases). The V gene lost 3 bases and the J gene lost 4 bases, with 10 bases spanning the gap. Germline V lookup: CDR1 MNHNS, CDR2 SASEGT. There are 15 residues in the CDR3. DNA of the CDR3: TGTGCCAGCAGTGACGACAGACTTTATAATTCACCCCTCCACTTT. Amino acid sequence: CASSDDRLYNSPLHF.

This clone was observed once. The chain recombines TRBV28 with TRBJ2-5, with D possibly being TRBD2 (7 bases). The V end was cut by 2 bases, the J end by 4 bases, with 14 bases between. Germline assignment: CDR1 MDHEN and CDR2 SYDVKM. CDR3 length: 15 amino acids. CDR3 in DNA: TGTGCCAGCAGTTTAGCGGGAGAGGGGGGAGAGACCCAGTACTTC. Translated, it gives CASSLAGEGGETQYF.

As concerns this clone: The junction does not match germline at one end; this may be a read error. This chain joins TRBV10-3 and TRBJ1-1; 7 nucleotides line up with TRBD1. Germline CDR1 reads ENHRY; CDR2 reads SYGVKD. This CDR3 has 13 residues. The DNA of the CDR3 is TGTGCCATCGGCGACAGGGAGAACGCTGAAGCTTTCTTT. Protein sequence: CAIGDRENAEAFF.

This clone was detected a few times. The CDR3 here is CASSLQYGQFF. CDR3 nucleotide sequence: TGTGCCAGCAGCCTACAGTACGGGCAGTTCTTC. This chain connects TRBV7-8 to TRBJ2-1; D is unresolved. Germline CDR1 SGHVS, CDR2 FQNEAQ. Trimming removed 5 bases at V and 12 bases at J, with 11 bases between. CDR3 size: 11 residues.

J is TRBJ2-1 and V is TRBV19; D is possibly TRBD2 (6 bases). CDR1 and CDR2 (germline): LNHDA, SQIVND (reference sequence). This CDR3 comprises 15 residues. V was trimmed by 5 bases and J by 7 bases, leaving 18 bases between them. The CDR3: CASSFGDWYGNEQFF. The CDR3 DNA sequence: TGTGCCAGTAGTTTCGGGGACTGGTATGGGAATGAGCAGTTCTTC.

The genes are TRBV28 and TRBJ2-3; maybe TRBD1 (6 bases). This CDR3 is 14 amino acids long. The V end was cut by 5 bases, the J end by 4 bases, with 13 bases between. Germline assignment: CDR1 MDHEN and CDR2 SYDVKM. The CDR3 coding sequence is TGTGCCAGCAGTCCTCGGACAGTGGCAGATACGCAGTATTTT. It translates to CASSPRTVADTQYF.

This clone was observed a few times. This chain connects TRBV19 to TRBJ2-3; 8 nucleotides agree with TRBD1. V shed 5 bases, J shed 1 base, and the junction held 5 bases outside the gene matches. CDR3 size: 15 residues. CDR1 is LNHDA and CDR2 is SQIVND in the germline V gene (reference sequence). The DNA for the CDR3 is TGTGCCAGTAGTCTTGGACAGGGACGCACAGATACGCAGTATTTT. The encoded protein is CASSLGQGRTDTQYF.

The chain is built from TRBV6-5 and TRBJ2-3; D is unresolved. This CDR3 region has 14 residues. Looked up from germline, CDR1 is MNHEY and CDR2 is SVGAGI. The V gene lost 5 bases and the J gene lost 0 bases, with 9 bases spanning the gap. The CDR3 reads CASSVVRSTDTQYF. The CDR3, as DNA: TGTGCCAGCAGTGTGGTCCGGAGCACAGATACGCAGTATTTT.

This clone showed up just a few times. V is TRBV19 and J is TRBJ1-5; no clear D. The CDR3 is 13 amino acids. The germline V gene encodes CDR1 LNHDA and CDR2 SQIVND (reference sequence). V dropped 3 bases and J dropped 0 bases, with 3 bases sitting between them. The CDR3 loop is CASSISSNQPQHF. The CDR3 DNA sequence: TGTGCCAGTAGTATTAGTAGCAATCAGCCCCAGCATTTT.

V and J are TRBV18 and TRBJ1-1; possible D gene TRBD1, 5 bases. This CDR3 has 15 residues. V lost 6 bases to trimming and J lost 0 bases, with 14 bases between them. Germline-derived CDR1 and CDR2 are KGHSH and LQKENI. The CDR3 here is CASSGGVGMNTEAFF. CDR3 sequence (DNA): TGTGCCAGCTCCGGAGGGGTGGGTATGAACACTGAAGCTTTCTTT.

This clone occurred a few times. The chain couples TRBV7-9 to TRBJ1-1; the match to TRBD1 covers 7 bases. The junction had 5 bases not matched to a gene; V was cut back by 3 bases and J by 1 base. The CDR3 is made up of 15 amino acids. The germline gives CDR1 SEHNR, CDR2 FQNEAQ (reference sequence). The CDR3 reads CASSFDRARNTEAFF. The CDR3 nucleotides are TGTGCCAGCAGCTTTGACAGGGCGAGGAACACTGAAGCTTTCTTT.

The chain combines TRBV7-9 with TRBJ2-7, with a weak D call TRBD1 (6 bases). This CDR3 contains 13 residues. The ends were cut back, 3 bases at V and 5 bases at J, with 11 bases in the middle. Looked up from germline, CDR1 is SEHNR and CDR2 is FQNEAQ (reference sequence). For the CDR3, the DNA is TGTGCCAGCAGCTTGAACAGGGTGGACGAGCAGTACTTC. As protein: CASSLNRVDEQYF. The variable domain in full, with the rest retrieved from reference TRBV7-9 and TRBJ2-7, is DTGVSQNPRHKITKRGQNVTFRCDPISEHNRLYWYRQTLGQGPEFLTYFQNEAQLEKSRLLSDRFSAERPKGSFSTLEIQRTEQGDSAMYLCASSLNRVDEQYFGPGTRLTVT.

The CDR3 region is CASRALGLAAEQYF. For the CDR3, the DNA is TGTGCCAGCAGGGCTTTAGGACTAGCGGCTGAGCAGTACTTC. The chain couples TRBV28 to TRBJ2-7, with 10 positions matching TRBD2. Losses at the gene ends were 6 bases for V and 7 bases for J; bases not matched to a gene: 9. This CDR3 contains 14 residues. Germline-derived CDR1 and CDR2 are MDHEN and SYDVKM.

The chain links TRBV5-1 to TRBJ2-7, with 10 bases that match TRBD1. The CDR3 spans 14 residues. V gave up 3 bases and J gave up 6 bases; unmatched junction bases: 6. Germline-derived CDR1 and CDR2 are SGHRS and YFSETQ. The DNA of the CDR3 is TGCGCCAGCAGCTCCGGACAGGGGGTCGGCGAGCAGTACTTC. Its protein product is CASSSGQGVGEQYF.

V usage is TRBV5-4 and J usage is TRBJ2-5; a weak D match, TRBD2 (6 bases). The CDR3 contains 16 residues. V was shortened by 2 bases and J by 2 bases, with 16 bases between the two germline ends. CDR1 and CDR2 (germline): SGHNT, YYREEE (reference sequence). The CDR3 bases are TGTGCCAGCAGCTTTTCTTCGCGGGGTGCTCAAGAGACCCAGTACTTC. Its translation: CASSFSSRGAQETQYF.

This clone was recorded many times. V gene TRBV15 combines with J gene TRBJ2-7; tentatively, D is TRBD1 (5 bases). V gave up 1 base and J gave up 0 bases, with 7 bases separating them. Germline V gives CDR1 LNHNV, CDR2 YYDKDF (reference sequence). This CDR3 spans 14 amino acids. The CDR3 nucleotides read TGTGCCACCAGCAGAGGGCAGGGCTCCTACGAGCAGTACTTC. Amino acids: CATSRGQGSYEQYF.

The chain links TRBV28 to TRBJ2-3, with a weak D call TRBD2 (5 bases). Germline V gives CDR1 MDHEN, CDR2 SYDVKM. Trimming stripped 5 bases from V and 1 base from J, with 10 bases between. This CDR3 is built from 14 residues. The CDR3 DNA reads as TGTGCCAGCAGTCCTACCGGGGGCACAGATACGCAGTATTTT. Amino acid sequence: CASSPTGGTDTQYF.